Presented here are 17 T cell receptor beta chains from one specimen sequenced in a study of shared clonotypes between healthy human individuals. Clones were read by immunoSEQ multiplex PCR, and TCRdb kept only the in-frame ones, dropping some. The table has about 2.3 million clones, roughly 92% seen once. Specimen: naive CD4+ T cells from PBMCs. Subset reported: CD45RA+ positively selected. Receptors originate from a man younger than 35 in good health. Some clones in this sample may be carry-over from other donors' samples.

The genes are TRBV29-1 and TRBJ1-2; D is perhaps TRBD1 (5 bases). CDR1 and CDR2 (germline): SQVTM, ANQGSEA. The CDR3 runs 12 residues. Trimming took off 6 bases at V and 12 bases at J, with 20 bases between the two ends. CDR3 bases: TGCAGCGTGAGGGAACCGGGGCCGCTTAACACCTTC. Translation gives CSVREPGPLNTF.

Concerning this clone itself: Other DNA sequences in the sample encode the same CDR3. V gene TRBV28 combines with J gene TRBJ1-2; D not resolved. The V end lost 0 bases, the J end lost 8 bases, and 4 bases lay between the germline ends. Per the germline V gene, CDR1 is MDHEN and CDR2 is SYDVKM. The length of the CDR3 is 11 residues. This CDR3 is CASSLWGGYTF. The CDR3 DNA follows: TGTGCCAGCAGTTTATGGGGAGGCTACACCTTC.

The V and J genes are TRBV5-4 and TRBJ1-2, with D possibly being TRBD1 (6 bases). Germline lookup yields CDR1 SGHNT and CDR2 YYREEE (reference sequence). The CDR3 is made up of 16 amino acids. With 4 bases removed from V and 4 bases from J, the gap between germline ends came to 20 bases. CDR3 nucleotides: TGTGCCAGCAGCATCCCCACAGGGCCCGTGATCTATGGCTACACCTTC. This gives the protein CASSIPTGPVIYGYTF.

CDR3 in amino acids: CASSLVGSKRQFF. The CDR3 DNA reads TGCGCCAGCAGCTTGGTTGGGAGCAAGCGGCAGTTCTTC. The gene calls are TRBV5-1 and TRBJ2-1, with TRBD2 as a possible D gene (5 bases). This CDR3 is built from 13 residues. The V gene lost 0 bases and the J gene lost 12 bases, with 13 bases spanning the gap. The germline CDR1 and CDR2 sequences are SGHRS and YFSETQ.

The gene calls are TRBV2 and TRBJ2-1; TRBD2 matches 11 bases. V gave up 9 bases and J gave up 0 bases; unmatched junction bases: 13. The germline gives CDR1 SNHLY, CDR2 FYNNEI. The CDR3 runs 18 residues. Written as DNA, the CDR3 is TGTGCCAGGAACGCACTCACCGGGACTAGCGGCTCCTACAATGAGCAGTTCTTC. Its translation is CARNALTGTSGSYNEQFF.

CDR3 sequence (DNA): TGTGCCAGCAGCCCCGTAGGTGGCACAGATACGCAGTATTTT. Protein: CASSPVGGTDTQYF. The chain uses TRBV9 and TRBJ2-3; no reliable D call. This CDR3 region has 14 residues. V lost 4 bases and J 1 base, leaving 10 bases between the germline ends. Germline V gene lookup returns CDR1 SGDLS and CDR2 YYNGEE. The full variable domain, rest sourced from reference TRBV9 and TRBJ2-3, is DSGVTQTPKHLITATGQRVTLRCSPRSGDLSVYWYQQSLDQGLQFLIQYYNGEERAKGNILERFSAQQFPDLHSELNLSSLELGDSALYFCASSPVGGTDTQYFGPGTRLTVL.

The chain links TRBV14 to TRBJ1-2, with D unclear. This CDR3 contains 17 residues. CDR1 SGHDN and CDR2 FVKESK come from the germline V gene. Trimming pared 0 bases from V and 4 bases from J, leaving 18 bases between. The CDR3 loop reads CASSQDWGNLRGYGYTF. For the CDR3, the DNA is TGTGCCAGCAGCCAAGATTGGGGAAACCTCCGAGGCTATGGCTACACCTTC. Full variable domain (remainder filled in from reference TRBV14 and TRBJ1-2): EAGVTQFPSHSVIEKGQTVTLRCDPISGHDNLYWYRRVMGKEIKFLLHFVKESKQDESGMPNNRFLAERTGGTYSTLKVQPAELEDSGVYFCASSQDWGNLRGYGYTFGSGTRLTVV.

This chain connects TRBV7-9 to TRBJ2-7; maybe TRBD1 (5 bases). Germline V gene sequence: CDR1 SEHNR, CDR2 FQNEAQ (reference sequence). The CDR3 runs 15 residues. The V end was cut by 2 bases, the J end by 3 bases, with 14 bases between. CDR3 residues: CASSLRQGKIYEQYF. The CDR3 nucleotides are TGTGCCAGCAGCTTACGGCAGGGAAAAATCTACGAGCAGTACTTC.

This chain uses TRBV7-2 with TRBJ2-7, with D possibly TRBD1 on 5 matching bases. Germline assignment: CDR1 SGHTA and CDR2 FQGNSA. V was pared by 2 bases and J by 4 bases, with 12 bases between. The CDR3 is made up of 14 amino acids. CDR3 residues: CASSLQGAVYEQYF. In nucleotides, the CDR3 is TGTGCCAGCAGCTTACAAGGGGCGGTGTACGAGCAGTACTTC.

This clone was found once. Other DNA sequences from this sample encode an identical CDR3 as well. The chain employs TRBV18 and TRBJ2-1; perhaps TRBD1 as D (7 bases). The CDR3 length is 15 residues. V lost 2 bases to trimming and J lost 3 bases, with 11 bases between them. Germline-derived CDR1 and CDR2 are KGHSH and LQKENI. The CDR3 DNA reads TGTGCCAGCTCACCATCCCAGGGGGGCTACAATGAGCAGTTCTTC. Translation: CASSPSQGGYNEQFF. The whole variable domain, remainder taken from reference TRBV18 and TRBJ2-1, is NAGVMQNPRHLVRRRGQEARLRCSPMKGHSHVYWYRQLPEEGLKFMVYLQKENIIDESGMPKERFSAEFPKEGPSILRIQQVVRGDSAAYFCASSPSQGGYNEQFFGPGTRLTVL.

The chain joins TRBV6-1 to TRBJ2-7; a weak D match, TRBD1 (5 bases). There are 14 residues in the CDR3. The V end lost 6 bases, the J end lost 0 bases, and 12 bases lay between the germline ends. CDR1 is MNHNS, CDR2 SASEGT, per germline. The CDR3 spells CASSTQVSSYEQYF. The CDR3 nucleotides read TGTGCCAGCAGCACACAGGTCTCCTCCTACGAGCAGTACTTC.

The J gene is TRBJ1-4, the V gene TRBV7-3, with 7 nucleotides matching TRBD1. CDR3 size: 14 residues. Germline CDR1 reads SGHTA; CDR2 reads FQGTGA. Germline trimming cut 5 bases from V and 6 bases from J; bases unmatched to any gene: 6. The CDR3 is CASSLTGRDEKLFF. DNA for the CDR3: TGTGCCAGCAGCCTGACAGGGAGGGATGAAAAACTGTTTTTT.

This sequence joins TRBV18 and TRBJ2-3; D gene unclear. This CDR3 comprises 13 residues. Trimming removed 3 bases at V and 8 bases at J, with 12 bases between. Per germline, CDR1 KGHSH and CDR2 LQKENI. The CDR3 nucleotides are TGTGCCAGCTCACCGGAGTCAACGGGTACGCAGTATTTT. It is translated as CASSPESTGTQYF. Looking up the rest from reference TRBV18 and TRBJ2-3 gives the full variable domain: NAGVMQNPRHLVRRRGQEARLRCSPMKGHSHVYWYRQLPEEGLKFMVYLQKENIIDESGMPKERFSAEFPKEGPSILRIQQVVRGDSAAYFCASSPESTGTQYFGPGTRLTVL.

The chain combines TRBV10-3 with TRBJ2-1, with D uncertain. CDR1 ENHRY and CDR2 SYGVKD come from the germline V gene. Trimming took 0 bases from V and 0 from J, leaving 12 bases between them. The length of the CDR3 is 17 residues. CDR3 loop: CAISESMASSSYNEQFF. CDR3 nucleotide sequence: TGTGCCATCAGTGAGTCGATGGCATCGAGCTCCTACAATGAGCAGTTCTTC.

This clone was observed a handful of times. As DNA, the CDR3 is TGCGCCAGCAGCTTGGGTTCTAGCGGGAGTATCTCCTACGAGCAGTACTTC. Translating gives CASSLGSSGSISYEQYF. The chain couples TRBV5-1 to TRBJ2-7; 10 bases align to TRBD2. The CDR3 sequence is 17 residues long. Germline V gives CDR1 SGHRS, CDR2 YFSETQ. With V trimmed by 0 bases and J by 0 bases, 6 bases remained unmatched.

This rearrangement joins TRBV28 to TRBJ2-1, with 8 bases identical to TRBD2. J lost 4 bases, V lost 4 bases, and 6 bases had no gene match. The germline gives CDR1 MDHEN, CDR2 SYDVKM. The CDR3 runs 15 residues. CDR3 region: CASSSAGTRYNEQFF. CDR3 bases: TGTGCCAGCAGTTCGGCCGGGACTAGATACAATGAGCAGTTCTTC. Complete variable domain (other parts from reference TRBV28 and TRBJ2-1): DVKVTQSSRYLVKRTGEKVFLECVQDMDHENMFWYRQDPGLGLRLIYFSYDVKMKEKGDIPEGYSVSREKKERFSLILESASTNQTSMYLCASSSAGTRYNEQFFGPGTRLTVL.

Concerning this clone: Within the sample, other DNA sequences also encode this same CDR3. The rearrangement links TRBV6-5 to TRBJ2-2, with unresolved D. V shed 5 bases and J shed 2 bases, with 9 bases lying between them. Germline assignment: CDR1 MNHEY and CDR2 SVGAGI. The CDR3 loop spans 14 amino acids. The CDR3, as DNA: TGTGCCAGCAGTGACCGGCCAAACACCGGGGAGCTGTTTTTT. Its protein product is CASSDRPNTGELFF.